The 22 T cell receptor beta chains reported below all come from one sample, sequenced in a study of T cell responses to AZD1222 COVID-19 vaccine. Produced via immunoSEQ multiplex PCR; TCRdb's table is partial and in-frame only. Of 130,000 or so clones in the sample, roughly 87% were seen once. The input for sequencing was peripheral blood, taken 28 days after the second AZD1222 dose. Every receptor here comes from an adult who received the AZD1222 COVID-19 vaccine.

The V and J genes are TRBV6-5 and TRBJ2-3, with 8 bases that match TRBD2. Germline lookup yields CDR1 MNHEY and CDR2 SVGAGI. V trimming: 7 bases; J trimming: 5 bases; junction bases outside the gene matches: 8. There are 14 residues in the CDR3. The CDR3 spells CASKLAGLVDTQYF. The CDR3, as DNA: TGTGCCAGCAAGCTAGCGGGTCTTGTAGATACGCAGTATTTT.

The chain couples TRBV5-1 to TRBJ2-3; the D gene is possibly TRBD1 (5 bases). V shed 2 bases and J shed 4 bases, with 14 bases lying between them. This CDR3 is built from 15 residues. Germline-derived CDR1 and CDR2 are SGHRS and YFSETQ. CDR3 region: CASSLGHRLSDTQYF. The CDR3 bases are TGCGCCAGCAGCTTAGGACATCGTCTTTCAGATACGCAGTATTTT.

This rearrangement joins TRBV13 to TRBJ1-5; maybe TRBD1 (6 bases). V lost 0 bases, J lost 4 bases, and 19 bases lay in between. In germline, CDR1 is PRHDT, CDR2 FYEKMQ (reference sequence). CDR3 size: 18 residues. CDR3 nucleotides: TGTGCCAGCAGCTTAGGCGTCGGCCAGGGGAGTTGGAATCAGCCCCAGCATTTT. Its protein product is CASSLGVGQGSWNQPQHF.

The genes are TRBV28 and TRBJ2-7; 7 bases fit TRBD1. This CDR3 spans 13 amino acids. Germline values: CDR1 MDHEN, CDR2 SYDVKM. V dropped 6 bases and J dropped 2; count of bases not matched to a gene: 4. The CDR3 reads CASSHRGAYEQYF. The CDR3 coding sequence is TGTGCCAGCAGCCACAGGGGTGCCTACGAGCAGTACTTC.

This rearrangement joins TRBV7-9 to TRBJ2-5; the D gene is possibly TRBD1 (6 bases). Germline assignment: CDR1 SEHNR and CDR2 FQNEAQ (reference sequence). The V end lost 7 bases, the J end lost 4 bases, and 16 bases lay between the germline ends. This CDR3 contains 14 residues. The CDR3 coding sequence is TGTGCCAGCACCATACAGGGTATTGGAGAGACCCAGTACTTC. This sequence encodes CASTIQGIGETQYF.

The chain recombines TRBV11-2 with TRBJ2-7; a weak D match, TRBD2 (6 bases). V was trimmed by 1 base and J by 2 bases, leaving 12 bases between them. CDR1 and CDR2 from the germline V gene are SGHAT and FQNNGV. The CDR3 loop spans 15 amino acids. The CDR3 is CASSLVFGGAYEQYF. CDR3 nucleotide sequence: TGTGCCAGCAGCTTAGTTTTCGGGGGAGCCTACGAGCAGTACTTC.

The rearrangement joins TRBV18 to TRBJ1-2, with a possible D match to TRBD1 (5 bases). The CDR3 is made up of 15 amino acids. Germline V gene lookup returns CDR1 KGHSH and CDR2 LQKENI. V was shortened by 0 bases and J by 5 bases, with 13 bases between the two germline ends. DNA of the CDR3: TGTGCCAGCTCACCACCGGTCCCAGGGCTTTATGGCTACACCTTC. Protein product: CASSPPVPGLYGYTF.

Notes on this clone: Other DNA sequences in this sample translate to the same CDR3. The chain links TRBV28 to TRBJ1-5; possible D gene TRBD1, 5 bases. This CDR3 contains 14 residues. Germline assignment: CDR1 MDHEN and CDR2 SYDVKM. V shed 2 bases and J shed 5 bases, with 10 bases lying between them. The CDR3 nucleotides read TGTGCCAGCAGTTTAGGGCAGGGACATCAGCCCCAGCATTTT. Protein product: CASSLGQGHQPQHF. Full variable domain (missing parts from reference TRBV28 and TRBJ1-5): DVKVTQSSRYLVKRTGEKVFLECVQDMDHENMFWYRQDPGLGLRLIYFSYDVKMKEKGDIPEGYSVSREKKERFSLILESASTNQTSMYLCASSLGQGHQPQHFGDGTRLSIL.

The V gene is TRBV14, the J gene TRBJ2-7, with unresolved D. The CDR3 length is 13 residues. Germline V CDR1 and CDR2: SGHDN, FVKESK. V was trimmed by 1 base and J by 6 bases, leaving 10 bases between them. The DNA for the CDR3 is TGTGCCAGCAGCCAAGGGGTGGCATCCGAGCAGTACTTC. Translation: CASSQGVASEQYF.

The chain joins TRBV28 to TRBJ1-2, with D maybe TRBD1 (6 bases). The CDR3 is 13 residues long. Between the trimmed V and J ends, which lost 5 bases and 2 bases, there was a span of 9 bases. CDR1 is MDHEN and CDR2 is SYDVKM in the germline V gene. The CDR3 loop reads CASSNRVNYGYTF. The CDR3 nucleotides are TGTGCCAGCAGTAACAGGGTGAACTATGGCTACACCTTC.

The table lists this clone with a count of one. The rearrangement uses TRBV6-4 and TRBJ1-5; tentatively, D is TRBD1 (6 bases). The CDR3 runs to 15 residues. The ends were cut back, 3 bases at V and 2 bases at J, with 11 bases in the middle. Germline assignment: CDR1 MRHNA and CDR2 SNTAGT. CDR3 in DNA: TGTGCCAGCAGTGAGGGGGCTGGTGGCAATCAGCCCCAGCATTTT. This sequence encodes CASSEGAGGNQPQHF.

For this clone: Other DNA sequences in this specimen translate into the identical CDR3. CDR3 DNA: TGTGCCAGCAGCGTTGGGGGAAAAGAGACCCAGTACTTC. Its protein product is CASSVGGKETQYF. V usage is TRBV9 and J usage is TRBJ2-5; D may be TRBD1 or TRBD2 (5 bases each). The V end lost 2 bases, the J end lost 3 bases, and 8 bases lay between the germline ends. This CDR3 has 13 residues. Germline-derived CDR1 and CDR2 are SGDLS and YYNGEE.

The chain is built from TRBV5-1 and TRBJ2-3; 7 positions agree with TRBD1. J lost 0 bases, V lost 0 bases, and 1 base had no gene match. The CDR3 has 15 amino acids. Germline CDR1 is SGHRS and CDR2 is YFSETQ. The CDR3 region has the DNA TGCGCCAGCAGCTTGGGGGGACAGAGCACAGATACGCAGTATTTT. Amino acids: CASSLGGQSTDTQYF.

The chain is built from TRBV9 and TRBJ1-2; 8 bases fit TRBD1. The V gene end was trimmed by 6 bases and the J gene end by 8 bases; junction bases not matched to a gene: 6. CDR3 length: 12 amino acids. Germline V gene data show CDR1 as SGDLS and CDR2 as YYNGEE. CDR3 coding DNA: TGTGCCAGCAATCAGGGGGCGGGCGGCTACACCTTC. Amino acid sequence: CASNQGAGGYTF.

The chain links TRBV11-3 to TRBJ1-1; tentative D call: TRBD1 (5 bases). CDR1 is SGHNT and CDR2 is YENEEA in the germline V gene. This CDR3 is 13 amino acids long. V was pared by 7 bases and J by 5 bases, with 14 bases between. The DNA of the CDR3 is TGTGCCAGCAACCTCGGGGGAGCGACTGAAGCTTTCTTT. It specifies CASNLGGATEAFF.

The rearrangement links TRBV19 to TRBJ1-5, with D perhaps TRBD1 (5 bases). V dropped 6 bases and J dropped 0 bases, with 15 bases sitting between them. The CDR3 totals 16 residues. Looked up from germline, CDR1 is LNHDA and CDR2 is SQIVND (reference sequence). The CDR3 DNA reads as TGTGCCAGTAGGCAGAAAGGGGTCGATAGCAATCAGCCCCAGCATTTT. Encoded protein: CASRQKGVDSNQPQHF. Drawing the rest from reference TRBV19 and TRBJ1-5, the complete variable domain is DGGITQSPKYLFRKEGQNVTLSCEQNLNHDAMYWYRQDPGQGLRLIYYSQIVNDFQKGDIAEGYSVSREKKESFPLTVTSAQKNPTAFYLCASRQKGVDSNQPQHFGDGTRLSIL.

The chain joins TRBV7-3 to TRBJ2-3, with D tentatively TRBD2 (6 bases). Germline CDR1 is SGHTA and CDR2 is FQGTGA. Trimming took 1 base from V and 4 from J, leaving 9 bases between them. The CDR3 spans 14 residues. This CDR3 reads CASSLIGEADTQYF. The CDR3, as DNA: TGTGCCAGCAGCTTAATCGGGGAGGCAGATACGCAGTATTTT.

The chain uses TRBV10-3 and TRBJ2-1; D is unclear. CDR1 and CDR2 (germline): ENHRY, SYGVKD. The V gene lost 6 bases and the J gene lost 7 bases, with 13 bases spanning the gap. The CDR3 loop spans 13 amino acids. CDR3 residues: CAIRSPPSNEQFF. CDR3 in DNA: TGTGCCATCAGGAGCCCCCCCAGTAATGAGCAGTTCTTC.

The V call is TRBV7-9, the J call TRBJ1-4, with 8 bases fitting TRBD1. The germline CDR1 and CDR2 sequences are SEHNR and FQNEAQ (reference sequence). This CDR3 spans 16 amino acids. V shed 5 bases, J shed 3 bases, and the junction held 8 bases outside the gene matches. CDR3 in DNA: TGTGCCAGCAGCGGAACCTTCAGGGGGCCTAATGAAAAACTGTTTTTT. It encodes CASSGTFRGPNEKLFF.

The chain recombines TRBV4-1 with TRBJ1-1; 7 positions agree with TRBD1. The CDR3 loop spans 15 amino acids. Germline CDR1 and CDR2: MGHRA and YSYEKL. The ends lost 2 bases at V and 1 base at J; junction bases unmatched: 4. The CDR3 coding sequence is TGCGCCAGCAGCCAACCCGGGACAGCGAACACTGAAGCTTTCTTT. As protein: CASSQPGTANTEAFF.

The chain uses TRBV3-1 (or the pseudogene TRBV3-2) and TRBJ2-3; possibly TRBD1 for D (6 bases). CDR3 length equals 15 residues. Trimming left V 4 bases short and J 0 bases short, with 11 bases between. CDR1 LGHDT and CDR2 YNNKEL come from the germline V gene (reference sequence). The CDR3 coding sequence is TGTGCCAGCAGCCCACAGGACAGAAGCACAGATACGCAGTATTTT. As protein: CASSPQDRSTDTQYF.

The chain has TRBV29-1 and TRBJ2-7; D uncertain. CDR1 SQVTM and CDR2 ANQGSEA come from the germline V gene. With 3 bases removed from V and 3 bases from J, the gap between germline ends came to 15 bases. The CDR3 extends over 14 amino acids. The CDR3 DNA follows: TGCAGCGTTGAGGTAAGGGCCCCTCGCTACGAGCAGTACTTC. Protein sequence: CSVEVRAPRYEQYF.